This passage covers 21 T cell receptor beta chains from one sample sequenced in a study of Ad26.COV2.S vaccination and SARS-CoV-2 variants. Repertoires were generated with immunoSEQ multiplex PCR, while TCRdb's copy carries only in-frame clones and drops some. The sample yields about 680,000 clones, about 90% seen once. Treatment defined: 15 to 20 received Ad26.COV2.S at low or high dose, single or two shots; 5 received placebo; per-sample allocation not given. All samples were drawn on day 63, counting from the first vaccine or placebo injection. Sequenced material: peripheral blood, taken in a trial of Ad26.COV2.S vaccine versus placebo. These TCRs come from a person aged 18-60 years who received the Ad26.COV2.S COVID-19 vaccine or a placebo.

CDR3 sequence (DNA): TGTGCCAGCAGCACCCCCCGTGGGAGCACAGATACGCAGTATTTT. It specifies CASSTPRGSTDTQYF. The chain couples TRBV9 to TRBJ2-3; D uncertain. CDR1 SGDLS and CDR2 YYNGEE come from the germline V gene. Deletions cut 4 bases from V and 0 bases from J, with 12 bases between. The CDR3 is made up of 15 amino acids.

V gene TRBV27 combines with J gene TRBJ2-1, with TRBD2 matching over 11 bases. From germline, CDR1 is MNHEY and CDR2 SMNVEV (reference sequence). This CDR3 contains 18 residues. V shed 3 bases and J 6 bases; nucleotides not matched to a gene: 13. The chain's CDR3 is CASSLGPGLAVVGNEQFF. The CDR3 DNA sequence: TGTGCCAGCAGTTTGGGGCCGGGACTAGCGGTAGTGGGCAATGAGCAGTTCTTC.

The chain carries TRBV5-1 and TRBJ2-3, with 15 bases matching TRBD2. The CDR3 length is 19 residues. CDR1 and CDR2 from the germline V gene are SGHRS and YFSETQ. The ends lost 2 bases at V and 3 bases at J; junction bases unmatched: 10. The CDR3 coding sequence is TGCGCCAGCAGCTTCGGACTAGCGGGAGGGCCGAGTGGGACAGATACGCAGTATTTT. This gives the protein CASSFGLAGGPSGTDTQYF.

J is TRBJ2-1 and V is TRBV30; D is perhaps TRBD1 or TRBD2 (5 bases each). This CDR3 is built from 12 residues. V lost 3 bases and J 15 bases, leaving 18 bases between the germline ends. Germline V gene lookup returns CDR1 GTSNPN and CDR2 SVGIG (reference sequence). CDR3 coding DNA: TGTGCCTGGAGCCCGGGGCCTCTTTATCCGTTCTTC. Amino acid sequence: CAWSPGPLYPFF.

The V call is TRBV30, the J call TRBJ2-3; the D is unclear. This CDR3 has 14 amino acids. CDR1 GTSNPN and CDR2 SVGIG come from the germline V gene (reference sequence). V dropped 3 bases and J dropped 0 bases, with 10 bases sitting between them. The CDR3 region has the DNA TGTGCCTGGAGCGCCGCAGTCAGCACAGATACGCAGTATTTT. It encodes CAWSAAVSTDTQYF.

The V gene is TRBV2, the J gene TRBJ2-5, with D perhaps TRBD1 (5 bases). Deletions cut 0 bases from V and 1 base from J, with 15 bases between. CDR3 length: 17 residues. Germline CDR1 is SNHLY and CDR2 is FYNNEI. In DNA form, the CDR3 reads TGTGCCAGCAGTGAAGCGCTTCGGGCAGGGCGCCAAGAGACCCAGTACTTC. This gives the protein CASSEALRAGRQETQYF.

This clone was picked up a small number of times. V is TRBV4-2 and J is TRBJ2-7, with 15 nucleotides matching TRBD2. The CDR3 spans 18 residues. Losses at the gene ends were 1 base for V and 2 bases for J; bases not matched to a gene: 6. The germline gives CDR1 LGHNA, CDR2 YNFKEQ. The CDR3: CASSQVGLAGGLPYEQYF. The CDR3, as DNA: TGTGCCAGCAGCCAAGTGGGACTAGCGGGAGGTCTTCCCTACGAGCAGTACTTC.

The J gene is TRBJ2-7, the V gene TRBV23-1; D may be TRBD1 (6 bases). TRBV23-1 is an ORF, and what it does is uncertain. The length of the CDR3 is 15 residues. V lost 0 bases to trimming and J lost 0 bases, with 9 bases between them. CDR3 bases: TGCGCCAGCAGTCAATCGGGGGCTAGCTCCTACGAGCAGTACTTC. Translating it yields CASSQSGASSYEQYF.

The chain is built from TRBV6-2 or TRBV6-3 and TRBJ2-5; TRBD2 is a possible D gene (6 bases). CDR1 is MNHEY, CDR2 SVGEGT, per germline. V was shortened by 0 bases and J by 3 bases, with 11 bases between the two germline ends. CDR3 length equals 15 residues. The CDR3 sequence is CASSYSVGLEETQYF. The CDR3 nucleotides read TGTGCCAGCAGTTACTCGGTGGGACTGGAAGAGACCCAGTACTTC.

CDR3 protein: CASSLTSGGATDTQYF. For the CDR3, the DNA is TGTGCCAGCAGCTTAACTAGCGGGGGGGCCACAGATACGCAGTATTTT. This chain joins TRBV7-2 and TRBJ2-3; TRBD2 agrees at 13 bases. V lost 2 bases and J lost 2; bases outside the gene matches: 1. Germline loops: CDR1 SGHTA, CDR2 FQGNSA. The CDR3 contains 16 residues.

This sequence joins TRBV5-1 and TRBJ1-1, with TRBD1 matching over 10 bases. With 5 bases clipped from V and 4 bases from J, the junction kept 5 bases outside the gene matches. CDR1 is SGHRS, CDR2 YFSETQ, per germline. This CDR3 has 14 amino acids. CDR3 amino acids: CASSRQGAGTEAFF. CDR3 nucleotide sequence: TGCGCCAGCAGTAGACAGGGGGCAGGCACTGAAGCTTTCTTT.

V gene TRBV30 combines with J gene TRBJ1-5; D gene uncertain. CDR1 is GTSNPN, CDR2 SVGIG, per germline (reference sequence). The CDR3 length is 15 residues. The ends were cut back, 2 bases at V and 6 bases at J, with 17 bases in the middle. The CDR3 DNA sequence: TGTGCCTGGAGTCATACCCTTGGGAAGTCTCAGCCCCAGCATTTT. Translating gives CAWSHTLGKSQPQHF.

The rearrangement links TRBV5-1 to TRBJ2-7; 8 nucleotides agree with TRBD1. Germline CDR1 reads SGHRS; CDR2 reads YFSETQ. After removal of 2 bases from V and 3 bases from J, the junction contained 7 bases not matched to a gene. The CDR3 contains 15 residues. The CDR3, as DNA: TGCGCCAGCAGCTTTGGACAGGGTCAAGGCTACGAGCAGTACTTC. Residues: CASSFGQGQGYEQYF.

V usage is TRBV19 and J usage is TRBJ2-2, with TRBD2 matching over 9 bases. The CDR3 extends over 14 amino acids. Germline V gives CDR1 LNHDA, CDR2 SQIVND (reference sequence). After removal of 6 bases from V and 7 bases from J, the junction contained 6 bases not matched to a gene. CDR3 coding DNA: TGTGCCAGTAGGCCGGGACTAGCTATCGGGGAGCTGTTTTTT. Amino acids: CASRPGLAIGELFF.

The chain combines TRBV27 with TRBJ2-7, with 7 bases that match TRBD2. Trimming at V came to 1 base and at J to 2 bases, leaving 14 bases not matched to a gene. From germline, CDR1 is MNHEY and CDR2 SMNVEV (reference sequence). The CDR3 has 18 amino acids. In nucleotides, the CDR3 is TGTGCCAGCAGTTTATTATCCCCACTCCTAGCGGAAACCTACGAGCAGTACTTC. It translates to CASSLLSPLLAETYEQYF.

This clone was found once. The rearrangement uses TRBV5-4 and TRBJ2-2; the match to TRBD1 covers 9 bases. Looked up from germline, CDR1 is SGHNT and CDR2 is YYREEE (reference sequence). CDR3 size: 15 residues. V trimming: 3 bases; J trimming: 5 bases; junction bases outside the gene matches: 5. CDR3: CASSSRTGETGELFF. CDR3 nucleotides: TGTGCCAGCAGCTCCCGGACAGGGGAAACCGGGGAGCTGTTTTTT.

V is TRBV19 and J is TRBJ1-1; D gene unclear. V was cut by 3 bases and J by 1 base, with 12 bases left in between. This CDR3 contains 15 residues. The germline V gene encodes CDR1 LNHDA and CDR2 SQIVND (reference sequence). The CDR3 here is CASSILWDRNTEAFF. CDR3 sequence (DNA): TGTGCCAGTAGTATCCTGTGGGATAGGAACACTGAAGCTTTCTTT.

The chain uses TRBV5-8 and TRBJ1-5; D uncertain. The V end was cut by 3 bases, the J end by 3 bases, with 4 bases between. CDR1 SGHTS and CDR2 YDEGEE come from the germline V gene. The CDR3 runs to 12 residues. Written as DNA, the CDR3 is TGTGCCAGCAGCTCCCACAATCAGCCCCAGCATTTT. The encoded protein is CASSSHNQPQHF. The full variable domain, its missing parts supplied by reference TRBV5-8 and TRBJ1-5, is EAGVTQSPTHLIKTRGQQATLRCSPISGHTSVYWYQQALGLGLQFLLWYDEGEERNRGNFPPRFSGRQFPNYSSELNVNALELEDSALYLCASSSHNQPQHFGDGTRLSIL.

V is TRBV19 and J is TRBJ2-3, with D unresolved. Germline CDR1 LNHDA, CDR2 SQIVND (reference sequence). This CDR3 contains 13 residues. V was cut by 5 bases and J by 7 bases, with 13 bases left in between. The CDR3 sequence: CASSLQVINTQYF. Written as DNA, the CDR3 is TGTGCCAGTAGTCTCCAGGTAATAAATACGCAGTATTTT.

This clone has a handful of counts. In nucleotides, the CDR3 is TGTGCCAGCAGTTACCCTACAGATAACTATGGCTACACCTTC. The encoded protein is CASSYPTDNYGYTF. The chain joins TRBV6-2 or TRBV6-3 to TRBJ1-2; D gene unclear. This CDR3 is built from 14 residues. V was pared by 2 bases and J by 1 base, with 8 bases between. The germline gives CDR1 MNHEY, CDR2 SVGEGT.

The chain employs TRBV7-9 and TRBJ2-1; TRBD1 is a possible D gene (6 bases). The CDR3 is 15 residues long. CDR1 is SEHNR and CDR2 is FQNEAQ in the germline V gene (reference sequence). V lost 5 bases and J 4 bases, leaving 15 bases between the germline ends. CDR3 coding DNA: TGTGCCAGCAGCCTCCGGGACACCTCTTACAATGAGCAGTTCTTC. It translates to CASSLRDTSYNEQFF.